The sequence of this T cell receptor (beta chain) was determined in a study of CD8 T cells in Susac syndrome. Findings and limits, study-wide: None of the CD4+ T cell repertoires in Susac syndrome showed clonal expansion.

A quantity of about 0.5 to 1 ug RNA underwent reverse transcription using random hexamers. TCRdb passed the immunoSEQ multiplex PCR reads through MiXCR, listing each CDR3 protein once. The sample holds approximately 180,000 distinct CDR3 sequences, roughly nine tenths seen once. Comment on this clonotype: What it recognizes is unknown.

TCR beta sequencing was performed on blood CD8+ and CD4+ T cells. Under recently defined diagnostic criteria, the patients with Susac syndrome qualified as having definite or probable disease. Negative isolation was used for CD8+ and CD4+ T cells, and FACS enrichment was applied to TEMRA cells. The germline CDR1 and CDR2 sequences are MNHEY and SVGAGI. Germline trimming cut 5 bases from V and 5 bases from J; bases unmatched to any gene: 2. The CDR3 contains 14 residues. This rearrangement joins TRBV6-5 to TRBJ1-6; TRBD1 matches at 8 bases. This clonotype was sampled from a human donor with Susac syndrome. Sequencing input: CD4+ T cells from PBMCs. The CDR3 coding sequence is TGTGCCAGCAGTAAGACAGGGGATAATTCACCCCTCCACTTT. Its translation: CASSKTGDNSPLHF.